This T cell receptor beta chain was documented in a study of cytomegalovirus exposure and HLA in healthy donors. Notes on the study in general: Per a later analysis, HLA-associated TCR beta chains showed more clonal expansion than other, equally common TCR beta chains. In an earlier analysis, most TCR beta V segments were productive about 87% or about 30% of the time.

The PCR ran on 60 Vbeta and 13 Jbeta primers. Sequencing used immunoSEQ multiplex PCR; TCRdb keeps in-frame clones, though not all of them. The table lists some 120,000 clones, with roughly 6.6% in the top ten. Trimming left V 4 bases short and J 4 bases short, with 15 bases between. The CDR3 runs 15 residues. Germline CDR1 SGDLS, CDR2 YYNGEE. To note about this clone: Its antigen is unknown.

This chain uses TRBV9 with TRBJ1-5, with D tentatively TRBD1 (6 bases). The receptor's source is a man aged 40-50 years in good health and CMV-seropositive. Material: PBMCs. CDR3 DNA: TGTGCCAGCAGCCCGGGGGGCAGAATTAATCAGCCCCAGCATTTT. Translating gives CASSPGGRINQPQHF.